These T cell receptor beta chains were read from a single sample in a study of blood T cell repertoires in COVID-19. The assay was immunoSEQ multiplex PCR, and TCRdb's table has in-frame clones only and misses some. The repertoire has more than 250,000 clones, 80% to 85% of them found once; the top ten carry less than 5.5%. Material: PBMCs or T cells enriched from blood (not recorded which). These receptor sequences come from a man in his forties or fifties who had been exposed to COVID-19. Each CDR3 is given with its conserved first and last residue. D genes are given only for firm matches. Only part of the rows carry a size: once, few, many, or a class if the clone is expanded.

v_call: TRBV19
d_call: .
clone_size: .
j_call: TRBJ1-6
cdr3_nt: TGTGCCAGTAGTATTGGAGGCAGCTCCTATAATTCACCCCTCCACTTT
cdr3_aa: CASSIGGSSYNSPLHF

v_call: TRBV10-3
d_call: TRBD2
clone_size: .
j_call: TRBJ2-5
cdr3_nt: TGTGCCATCAGTGAGTCGGGGGGGCAAGAGACCCAGTACTTC
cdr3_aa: CAISESGGQETQYF

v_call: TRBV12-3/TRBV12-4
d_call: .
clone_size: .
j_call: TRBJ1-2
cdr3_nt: TGTGCCAGCAGTCAGGGGCATAACTATGGCTACACCTTC
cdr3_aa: CASSQGHNYGYTF

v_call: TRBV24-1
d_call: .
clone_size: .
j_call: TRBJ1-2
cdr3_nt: TGTGCCACCCCCATCCCCTACACCTTC
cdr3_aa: CATPIPYTF

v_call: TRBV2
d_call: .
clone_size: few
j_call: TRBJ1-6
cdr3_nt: TGTGCCAGCAGTGGCGGCAGGGGCAATTCACCCCTCCACTTT
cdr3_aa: CASSGGRGNSPLHF

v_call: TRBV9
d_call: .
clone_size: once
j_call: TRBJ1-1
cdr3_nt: TGTGCCAGCAGCCGACCTGGCGGTGAAGCTTTCTTT
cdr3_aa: CASSRPGGEAFF

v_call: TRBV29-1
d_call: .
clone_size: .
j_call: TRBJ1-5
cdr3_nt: TGCAGCGTGGAGGACGGAGGTGGGCAGCCCCAGCATTTT
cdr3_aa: CSVEDGGGQPQHF

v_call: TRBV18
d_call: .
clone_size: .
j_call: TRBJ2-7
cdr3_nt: TGTGCCAGCTCACCACCGATAGGGGCCGAGGAGTACTTC
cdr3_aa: CASSPPIGAEEYF

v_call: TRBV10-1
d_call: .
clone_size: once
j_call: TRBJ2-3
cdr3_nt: TGCGCCAGCAGCAACGGAGGGCCCACAGATACGCAGTATTTT
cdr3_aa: CASSNGGPTDTQYF

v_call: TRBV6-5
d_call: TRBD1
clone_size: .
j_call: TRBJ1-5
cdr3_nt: TGTGCCAGCAGTTACCGTGGGACAGGCGGCAATCAGCCCCAGCATTTT
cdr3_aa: CASSYRGTGGNQPQHF

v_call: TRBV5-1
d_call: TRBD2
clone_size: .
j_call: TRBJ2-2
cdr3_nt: TGCGCCAGCAGTCAAGGGACTACCAACACCGGGGAGCTGTTTTTT
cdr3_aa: CASSQGTTNTGELFF

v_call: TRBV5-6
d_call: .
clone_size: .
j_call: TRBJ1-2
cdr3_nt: TGTGCCAGCAGCTTTCCAGGGTACTTTGGCTACACCTTC
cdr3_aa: CASSFPGYFGYTF

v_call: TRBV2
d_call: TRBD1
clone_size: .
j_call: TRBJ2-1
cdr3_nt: TGTGCCAGCAGTCTAGGACAGGGGTACTACAATGAGCAGTTCTTC
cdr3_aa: CASSLGQGYYNEQFF

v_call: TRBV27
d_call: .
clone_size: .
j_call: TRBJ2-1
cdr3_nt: TGTGCCAGCAGTTTTAATAATGAGCAGTTCTTC
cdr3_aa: CASSFNNEQFF

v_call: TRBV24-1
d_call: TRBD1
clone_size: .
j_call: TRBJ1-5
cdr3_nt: TGTGCCACCAGTGAAACAGGGGGCTCTCAGCCCCAGCATTTT
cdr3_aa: CATSETGGSQPQHF

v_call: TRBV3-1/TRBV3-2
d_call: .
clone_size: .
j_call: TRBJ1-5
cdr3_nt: TGTGCCAGCAGCCAGGGACACAATCAGCCCCAGCATTTT
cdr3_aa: CASSQGHNQPQHF

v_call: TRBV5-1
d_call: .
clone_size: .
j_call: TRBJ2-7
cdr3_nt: TGCGCCAGCAGCCCAACCAGCTCCTACGAGCAGTACTTC
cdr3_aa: CASSPTSSYEQYF